This is a list of T cell receptor beta chains from one sample in a study of shared clonotypes between healthy human individuals. The protocol was immunoSEQ multiplex PCR, while the TCRdb copy is restricted to in-frame clones and leaves out a portion. The data show about 2 million clones, roughly 96% seen once. Sequences were obtained from naive CD4+ T cells sorted from blood. These receptors all stem from a man between 18 and 35 years old in good health. The CDR3 runs from the conserved cysteine through the conserved F or W. A D gene is named only where the DNA matches it firmly. For some rows the clone size is stated as once, few or many, or as a class when expanded; others skip it.

>TRBV6-1|NA|TRBJ2-6|14|NA
TGTGCCAGCTCGACGAGCTCTGGGGCCAACGTCCTGACTTTC
CASSTSSGANVLTF
>TRBV18|NA|TRBJ2-7|13|NA
TGTGCCAGCTCACCCCAGGAGGACTACGAGCAGTACTTC
CASSPQEDYEQYF
>TRBV18|NA|TRBJ2-5|16|NA
TGTGCCAGCTCACCAATTCGGAGCGGTCCCCAGGAGACCCAGTACTTC
CASSPIRSGPQETQYF
>TRBV28|NA|TRBJ1-2|13|NA
TGTGCCAGCAGTTTGCTCACTAACTATGGCTACACCTTC
CASSLLTNYGYTF
>TRBV5-1|NA|TRBJ1-1|15|NA
TGCGCCAGCAGCCCCACGGGCAGGTCTGACACTGAAGCTTTCTTT
CASSPTGRSDTEAFF
>TRBV7-2|NA|TRBJ1-2|13|NA
TGTGCCAGCAGCAGGGACGCCGTCGGGGGCTACACCTTC
CASSRDAVGGYTF
>TRBV7-9|NA|TRBJ2-2|16|NA
TGTGCCAGCAGCAGGAGGAATCAGGGAAACACCGGGGAGCTGTTTTTT
CASSRRNQGNTGELFF
>TRBV6-6|NA|TRBJ2-2|14|NA
TGTGCCAGCATTATACAGGTTACAACCGGGGAGCTGTTTTTT
CASIIQVTTGELFF
>TRBV19|TRBD2|TRBJ2-3|16|few
TGTGCCAGTAGGGACGGTAGCGGGGGACTCCCAGATACGCAGTATTTT
CASRDGSGGLPDTQYF
>TRBV4-1|TRBD2|TRBJ2-5|16|NA
TGCGCCAGCAGCCAAGGGACTAGCGGGGCCCAAGAGACCCAGTACTTC
CASSQGTSGAQETQYF
>TRBV28|NA|TRBJ1-1|12|NA
TGTGCCAGCACACCGCTAAACACTGAAGCTTTCTTT
CASTPLNTEAFF
>TRBV4-1|TRBD1|TRBJ1-1|18|NA
TGCGCCAGCAACCCCGGGCGGATGGACAGGGGGACCGAAGCTGGAGCTTTCTTT
CASNPGRMDRGTEAGAFF
>TRBV28|TRBD1|TRBJ2-2|15|NA
TGTGCCAGCAGTTCCGGGACAGGGGGCCACGGGGAGCTGTTTTTT
CASSSGTGGHGELFF
>TRBV30|NA|TRBJ2-5|13|NA
TGTGCCTGGAGTCCCGAGGGGGTTGGGACCCAGTACTTC
CAWSPEGVGTQYF
>TRBV30|TRBD2|TRBJ2-1|15|NA
TGTGCCTGGAGTCCAGGACTAGCGGGGGGATTGGAGCAGTTCTTC
CAWSPGLAGGLEQFF
>TRBV30|NA|TRBJ1-2|13|NA
TGTGCCTGGAGTGTACGACAGAACTATGGCTACACCTTC
CAWSVRQNYGYTF
>TRBV29-1|NA|TRBJ2-3|14|NA
TGCAGCGCAGTTGCCCAGACCAAGGCGGATACGCAGTATTTT
CSAVAQTKADTQYF
>TRBV6-6|NA|TRBJ1-1|12|NA
TGTGCCAGCAGTTACGGGTATCCGGGAGCTTTCTTT
CASSYGYPGAFF
>TRBV2|NA|TRBJ2-3|13|NA
TGTGCCAGCAGTGATGACCAGCCAGATACGCAGTATTTT
CASSDDQPDTQYF
>TRBV27|NA|TRBJ2-4|14|NA
TGTGCCAGGGGGACTGGGTTGGCCAAAAACATTCAGTACTTC
CARGTGLAKNIQYF
>TRBV23-1|NA|TRBJ1-5|16|NA
TGCGCCAGCAGTCAATCGTGGGAGGGGTGGTCTCAGCCCCAGCATTTT
CASSQSWEGWSQPQHF
>TRBV25-1|TRBD2|TRBJ2-5|16|NA
TGTGCCAGCAGTGTCGGGGGGGACCGGTACCAAGAGACCCAGTACTTC
CASSVGGDRYQETQYF
>TRBV7-9|NA|TRBJ2-7|12|NA
TGTGCCAGCAGCTTAATAGGGAACGAGCAGTACTTC
CASSLIGNEQYF
>TRBV29-1|TRBD1|TRBJ2-1|13|NA
TGCAGCGTTGAGGGCAGGGGGCGCGATGAGCAGTTCTTC
CSVEGRGRDEQFF
>TRBV20-1|NA|TRBJ2-3|11|few
TGCAGTGCTAGAGTCACAGATACGCAGTATTTT
CSARVTDTQYF
>TRBV7-2|TRBD2|TRBJ2-3|15|NA
TGTGCCAGCAGCTTCGGGGGGGCTAGCACAGATACGCAGTATTTT
CASSFGGASTDTQYF
>TRBV18|NA|TRBJ2-1|15|NA
TGTGCCAGCTCCCGGGACCTACGTTCCTACAATGAGCAGTTCTTC
CASSRDLRSYNEQFF
>TRBV5-5|TRBD1|TRBJ2-1|14|NA
TGTGCCAGTGATGGTGGGACAGTAGACAATGAGCAGTTCTTC
CASDGGTVDNEQFF
>TRBV6-6|TRBD1|TRBJ2-2|16|NA
TGTGCCAGCAGTTACCCAGGACAGGGGGAAGGCGGGGAGCTGTTTTTT
CASSYPGQGEGGELFF
>TRBV2|NA|TRBJ1-2|13|NA
TGTGCCAGCAGCCTCGACCGTAACTATGGCTACACCTTC
CASSLDRNYGYTF
>TRBV28|NA|TRBJ1-1|15|NA
TGTGCCAGCAGTTTAAAAGGAAGCGGGGGGCGTTTGGCTTTCTTT
CASSLKGSGGRLAFF
>TRBV6-6|NA|TRBJ2-1|15|NA
TGTGCCAGCCTGAATGGGAAGGGACATATGGATGAGCAGTTCTTC
CASLNGKGHMDEQFF
>TRBV18|TRBD2|TRBJ2-7|17|NA
TGTGCCAGCTCACCACCGGGACTAGCGGATCGATCCTACGAGCAGTACTTC
CASSPPGLADRSYEQYF
>TRBV19|NA|TRBJ1-1|14|NA
TGTGCCAGTCAATTAACAGGGACTAACACTGAAGCTTTCTTT
CASQLTGTNTEAFF
>TRBV18|TRBD1|TRBJ2-7|14|NA
TGTGCCAGCTCACACAGGGGGCCGAGGGACGAGCAGTACTTC
CASSHRGPRDEQYF
>TRBV5-1|NA|TRBJ2-7|18|once
TGCGCCAGCAGCAACATCCTGCAGGCAGGCTCGAGCTCCTACGAGCAGTACTTC
CASSNILQAGSSSYEQYF
>TRBV30|NA|TRBJ2-5|14|NA
TGTGCCTGGAGTAAACCCGCTGGAGGAAAGACCCAGTACTTC
CAWSKPAGGKTQYF
>TRBV6-5|NA|TRBJ1-1|14|NA
TGTGCCAGCAGCAAGGACCCCTCGAACACTGAAGCTTTCTTT
CASSKDPSNTEAFF
>TRBV11-2|TRBD2|TRBJ2-7|15|once
TGTGCCAGCAGCTTAGAACTAGCGGTGACCTACGAGCAGTACTTC
CASSLELAVTYEQYF
>TRBV28|TRBD1|TRBJ1-1|15|NA
TGTGCCAGCAGGATATCGCAGGGGGAGGGAACTGAAGCTTTCTTT
CASRISQGEGTEAFF
>TRBV30|TRBD2|TRBJ2-7|14|NA
TGTGCCTGGAGACTAGCGGGGACCTCCTACGAGCAGTACTTC
CAWRLAGTSYEQYF
>TRBV5-1|NA|TRBJ2-2|16|NA
TGCGCCAGCAGCTCCACCGGGACAACGAACACCGGGGAGCTGTTTTTT
CASSSTGTTNTGELFF
>TRBV5-1|NA|TRBJ1-2|13|few
TGCGCCAGCAGCTTGGGACAGGTCTATGGCTACACCTTC
CASSLGQVYGYTF
>TRBV18|TRBD1|TRBJ2-5|15|NA
TGTGCCACCACGCCAGGGACAGGTCAACAAGAGACCCAGTACTTC
CATTPGTGQQETQYF
>TRBV18|TRBD2|TRBJ2-3|14|NA
TGTGCCAGCTCACTTCCGGGGGGGGCCGATACGCAGTATTTT
CASSLPGGADTQYF
>TRBV28|NA|TRBJ2-3|12|NA
TGTGCCAGCAGTCCTAGCACAGATACGCAGTATTTT
CASSPSTDTQYF
>TRBV5-1|TRBD1|TRBJ2-5|18|NA
TGCGCCAGCACCCCGGGACAGGGGGCGAGTACTCAGAAAGAGACCCAGTACTTC
CASTPGQGASTQKETQYF